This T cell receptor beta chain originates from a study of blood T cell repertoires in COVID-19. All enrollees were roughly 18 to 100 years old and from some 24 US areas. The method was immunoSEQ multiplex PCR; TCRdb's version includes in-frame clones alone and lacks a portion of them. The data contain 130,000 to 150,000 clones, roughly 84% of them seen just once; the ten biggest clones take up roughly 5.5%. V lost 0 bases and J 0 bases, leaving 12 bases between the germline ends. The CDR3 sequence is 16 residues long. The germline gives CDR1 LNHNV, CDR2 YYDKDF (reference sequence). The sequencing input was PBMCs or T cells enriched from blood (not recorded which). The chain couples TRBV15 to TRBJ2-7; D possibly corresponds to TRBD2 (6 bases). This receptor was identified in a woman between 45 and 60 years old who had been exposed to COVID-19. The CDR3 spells CATSRERSSASYEQYF. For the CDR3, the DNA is TGTGCCACCAGCAGAGAGAGGTCTAGCGCCTCCTACGAGCAGTACTTC.